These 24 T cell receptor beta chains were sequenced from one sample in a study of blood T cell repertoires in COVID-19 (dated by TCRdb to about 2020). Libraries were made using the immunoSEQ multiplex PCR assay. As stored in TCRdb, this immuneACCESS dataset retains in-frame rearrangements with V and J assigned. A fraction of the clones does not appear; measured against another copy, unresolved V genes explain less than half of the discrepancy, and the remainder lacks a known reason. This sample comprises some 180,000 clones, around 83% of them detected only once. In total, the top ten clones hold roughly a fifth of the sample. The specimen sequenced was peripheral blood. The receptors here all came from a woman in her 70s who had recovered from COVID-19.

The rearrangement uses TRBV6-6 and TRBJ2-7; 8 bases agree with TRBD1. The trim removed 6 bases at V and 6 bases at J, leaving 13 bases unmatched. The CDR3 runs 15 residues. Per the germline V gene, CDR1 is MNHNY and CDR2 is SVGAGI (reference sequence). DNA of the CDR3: TGTGCCAGCAGCCCCCACGACAGGGGCCTTGGCGAGCAGTACTTC. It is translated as CASSPHDRGLGEQYF.

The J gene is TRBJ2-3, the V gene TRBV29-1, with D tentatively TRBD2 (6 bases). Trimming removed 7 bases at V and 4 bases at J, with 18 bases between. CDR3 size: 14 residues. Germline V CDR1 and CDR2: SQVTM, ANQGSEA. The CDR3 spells CSAETPPGADTQYF. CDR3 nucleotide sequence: TGCAGCGCCGAAACCCCGCCGGGGGCAGATACGCAGTATTTT.

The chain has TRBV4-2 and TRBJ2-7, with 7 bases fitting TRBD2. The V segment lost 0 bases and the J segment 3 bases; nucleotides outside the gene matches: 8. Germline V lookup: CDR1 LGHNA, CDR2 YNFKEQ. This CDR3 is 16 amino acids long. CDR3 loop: CASSQDWGRAHYEQYF. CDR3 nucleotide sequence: TGTGCCAGCAGCCAAGATTGGGGGAGGGCCCACTACGAGCAGTACTTC.

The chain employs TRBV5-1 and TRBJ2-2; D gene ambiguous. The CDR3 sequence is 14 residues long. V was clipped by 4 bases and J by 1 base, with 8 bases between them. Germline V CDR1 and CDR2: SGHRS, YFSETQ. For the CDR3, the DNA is TGCGCCAGCAGCCGTAGAAGGAACACCGGGGAGCTGTTTTTT. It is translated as CASSRRRNTGELFF.

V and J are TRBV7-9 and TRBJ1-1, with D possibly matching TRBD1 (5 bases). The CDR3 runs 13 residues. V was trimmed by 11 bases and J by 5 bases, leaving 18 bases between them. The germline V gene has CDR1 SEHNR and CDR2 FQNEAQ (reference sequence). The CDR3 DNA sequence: TGTGCCCGCCGGGGGGGGTACCGGACTGAAGCTTTCTTT. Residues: CARRGGYRTEAFF.

The CDR3 sequence is CAIADRNYGYTF. CDR3 nucleotides: TGTGCCATTGCGGACAGAAACTATGGCTACACCTTC. The chain carries TRBV19 and TRBJ1-2; the D gene is possibly TRBD1 (6 bases). Germline V gene lookup returns CDR1 LNHDA and CDR2 SQIVND (reference sequence). Trimming removed 10 bases from V and 2 bases from J, with 11 bases in between. This CDR3 comprises 12 residues.

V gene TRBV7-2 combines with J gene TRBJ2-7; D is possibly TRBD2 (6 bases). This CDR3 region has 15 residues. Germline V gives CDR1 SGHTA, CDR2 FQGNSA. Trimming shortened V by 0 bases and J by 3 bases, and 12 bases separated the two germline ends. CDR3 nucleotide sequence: TGTGCCAGCAGCTTAGCGGGCGGGGCGAACTACGAGCAGTACTTC. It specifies CASSLAGGANYEQYF.

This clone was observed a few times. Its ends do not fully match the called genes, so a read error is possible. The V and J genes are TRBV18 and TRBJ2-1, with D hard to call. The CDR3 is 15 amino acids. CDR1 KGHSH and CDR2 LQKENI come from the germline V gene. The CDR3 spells CASSPPGPSDNEQFF. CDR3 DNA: TGTGCCAGCTCACCACCGGGCCCCTCCGACAATGAGCAGTTCTTC.

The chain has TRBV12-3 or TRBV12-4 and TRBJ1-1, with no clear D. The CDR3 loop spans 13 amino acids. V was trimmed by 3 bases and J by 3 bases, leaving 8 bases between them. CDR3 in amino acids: CASSLRVDTEAFF. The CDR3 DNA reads TGTGCCAGCAGTTTGAGGGTTGACACTGAAGCTTTCTTT.

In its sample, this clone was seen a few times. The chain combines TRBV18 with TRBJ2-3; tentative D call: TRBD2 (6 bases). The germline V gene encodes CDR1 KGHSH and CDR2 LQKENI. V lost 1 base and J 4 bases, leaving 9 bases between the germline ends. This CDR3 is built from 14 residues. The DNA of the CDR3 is TGTGCCAGCTCACCACGGTCGGGGGCAGATACGCAGTATTTT. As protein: CASSPRSGADTQYF.

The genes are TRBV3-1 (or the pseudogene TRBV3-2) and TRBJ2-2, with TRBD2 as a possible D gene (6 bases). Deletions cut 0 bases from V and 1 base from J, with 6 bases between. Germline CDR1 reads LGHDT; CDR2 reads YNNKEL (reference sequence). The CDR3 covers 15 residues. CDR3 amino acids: CASSQDSGNTGELFF. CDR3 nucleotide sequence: TGTGCCAGCAGCCAAGATAGCGGGAACACCGGGGAGCTGTTTTTT.

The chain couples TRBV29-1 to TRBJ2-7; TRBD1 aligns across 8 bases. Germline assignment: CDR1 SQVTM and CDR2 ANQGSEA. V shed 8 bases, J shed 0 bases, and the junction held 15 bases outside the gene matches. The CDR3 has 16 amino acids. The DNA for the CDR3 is TGCAGCCCATTGTGCCGGACAGGGAAGGGCTCCTACGAGCAGTACTTC. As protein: CSPLCRTGKGSYEQYF.

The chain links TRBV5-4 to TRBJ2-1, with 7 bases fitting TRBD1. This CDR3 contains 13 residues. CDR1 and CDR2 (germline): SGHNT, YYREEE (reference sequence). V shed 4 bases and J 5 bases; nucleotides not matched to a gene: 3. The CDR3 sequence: CASSQDRHNEQFF. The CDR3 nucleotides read TGTGCCAGCAGCCAGGACAGGCACAATGAGCAGTTCTTC.

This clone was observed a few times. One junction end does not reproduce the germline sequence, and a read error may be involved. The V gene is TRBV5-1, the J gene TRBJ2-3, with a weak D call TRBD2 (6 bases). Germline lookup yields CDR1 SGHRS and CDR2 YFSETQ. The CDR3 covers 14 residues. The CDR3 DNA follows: TGCGCCAGCAGTATCACGGGGGAGGAAGATACGCAATATTTT. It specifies CASSITGEEDTQYF.

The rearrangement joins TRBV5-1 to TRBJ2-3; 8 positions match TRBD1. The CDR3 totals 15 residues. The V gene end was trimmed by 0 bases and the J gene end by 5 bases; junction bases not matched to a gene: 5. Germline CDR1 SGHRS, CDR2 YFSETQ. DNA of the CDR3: TGCGCCAGCAGCTTGGATTCAGGGGGCATAGATACGCAGTATTTT. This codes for CASSLDSGGIDTQYF.

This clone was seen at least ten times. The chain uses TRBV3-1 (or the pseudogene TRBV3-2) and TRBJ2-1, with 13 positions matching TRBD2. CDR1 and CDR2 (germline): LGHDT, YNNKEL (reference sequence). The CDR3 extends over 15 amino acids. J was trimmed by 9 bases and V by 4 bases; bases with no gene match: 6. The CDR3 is CASSPRLAGGSEQFF. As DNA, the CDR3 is TGTGCCAGCAGCCCTCGACTAGCGGGGGGCAGTGAGCAGTTCTTC.

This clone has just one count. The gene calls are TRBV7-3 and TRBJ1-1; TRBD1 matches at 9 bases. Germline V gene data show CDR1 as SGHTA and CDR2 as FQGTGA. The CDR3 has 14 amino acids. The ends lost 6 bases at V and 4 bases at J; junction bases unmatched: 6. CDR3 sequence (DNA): TGTGCCAGCAGTTACAGGGGGCCTGGCACTGAAGCTTTCTTT. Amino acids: CASSYRGPGTEAFF.

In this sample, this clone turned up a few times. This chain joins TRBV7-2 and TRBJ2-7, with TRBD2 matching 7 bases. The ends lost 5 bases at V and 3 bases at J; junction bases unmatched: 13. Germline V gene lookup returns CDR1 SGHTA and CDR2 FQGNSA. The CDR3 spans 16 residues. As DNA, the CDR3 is TGTGCCAGCAGCCCCCAGGCGGGCGGGAGTGGCTACGAGCAGTACTTC. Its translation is CASSPQAGGSGYEQYF.

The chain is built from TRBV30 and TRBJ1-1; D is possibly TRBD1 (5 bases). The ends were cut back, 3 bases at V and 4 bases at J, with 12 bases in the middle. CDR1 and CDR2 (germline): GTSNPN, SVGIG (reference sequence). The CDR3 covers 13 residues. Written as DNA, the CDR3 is TGTGCCTGGAGGGCACCGGGGGGCACTGAAGCTTTCTTT. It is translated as CAWRAPGGTEAFF. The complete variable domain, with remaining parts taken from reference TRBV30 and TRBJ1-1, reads SQTIHQWPATLVQPVGSPLSLECTVEGTSNPNLYWYRQAAGRGLQLLFYSVGIGQISSEVPQNLSASRPQDRQFILSSKKLLLSDSGFYLCAWRAPGGTEAFFGQGTRLTVV.

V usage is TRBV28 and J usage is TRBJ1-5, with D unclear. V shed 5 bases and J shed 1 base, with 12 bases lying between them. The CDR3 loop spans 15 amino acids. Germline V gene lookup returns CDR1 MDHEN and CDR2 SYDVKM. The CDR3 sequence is CASSPTQASNQPQHF. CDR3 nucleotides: TGTGCCAGCAGTCCTACCCAGGCCAGCAATCAGCCCCAGCATTTT. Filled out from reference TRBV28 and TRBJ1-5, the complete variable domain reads DVKVTQSSRYLVKRTGEKVFLECVQDMDHENMFWYRQDPGLGLRLIYFSYDVKMKEKGDIPEGYSVSREKKERFSLILESASTNQTSMYLCASSPTQASNQPQHFGDGTRLSIL.

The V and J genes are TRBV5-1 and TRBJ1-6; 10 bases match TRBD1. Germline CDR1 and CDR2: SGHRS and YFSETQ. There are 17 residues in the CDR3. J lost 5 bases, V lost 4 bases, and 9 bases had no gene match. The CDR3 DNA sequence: TGCGCCAGCAGCCTAAAGACAGGGGGCAGGGATAATTCACCCCTCCACTTT. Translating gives CASSLKTGGRDNSPLHF.

CDR3 residues: CASSPRGWVPEAFF. Here the CDR3 DNA reads TGTGCCAGCAGCCCTAGGGGGTGGGTCCCTGAAGCTTTCTTT. This chain links TRBV7-2 with TRBJ1-1, with D possibly TRBD1 on 6 matching bases. Deletions cut 5 bases from V and 6 bases from J, with 16 bases between. The CDR3 is made up of 14 amino acids. CDR1 is SGHTA and CDR2 is FQGNSA in the germline V gene.

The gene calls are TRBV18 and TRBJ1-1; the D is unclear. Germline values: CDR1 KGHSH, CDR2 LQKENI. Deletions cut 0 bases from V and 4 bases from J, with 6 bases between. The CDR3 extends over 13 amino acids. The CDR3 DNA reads TGTGCCAGCTCACCACCGACGGGCACTGAAGCTTTCTTT. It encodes CASSPPTGTEAFF. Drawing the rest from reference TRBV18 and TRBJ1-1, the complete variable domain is NAGVMQNPRHLVRRRGQEARLRCSPMKGHSHVYWYRQLPEEGLKFMVYLQKENIIDESGMPKERFSAEFPKEGPSILRIQQVVRGDSAAYFCASSPPTGTEAFFGQGTRLTVV.

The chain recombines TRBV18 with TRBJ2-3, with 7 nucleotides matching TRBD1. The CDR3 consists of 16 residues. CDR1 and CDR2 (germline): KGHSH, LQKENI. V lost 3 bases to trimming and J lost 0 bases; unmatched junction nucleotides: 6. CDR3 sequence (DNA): TGTGCCAGCTCACCGCGACAGGGCTGGAGCACAGATACGCAGTATTTT. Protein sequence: CASSPRQGWSTDTQYF.